This T cell receptor beta chain was found in a study of beta chain features in type 1 diabetes. Background on the study: Sorted cells numbering around 110,000,000 were examined across all samples. Notes on the study in general: Patients with Type 1 diabetes showed moderately but significantly shorter TCRB CDR3s in all four CD4+ subsets. Naive, central memory and regulatory TCRB repertoires appeared more similar among patients than healthy donors.

This clone was seen only a few times. What it binds is unknown. CDR3 size: 13 residues. Per the germline V gene, CDR1 is SEHNR and CDR2 is FQNEAQ (reference sequence). V lost 5 bases and J lost 8; bases outside the gene matches: 7. Per donor, one heparinised blood draw averaged about 100 mL. cDNA synthesis used the whole RNA isolate, giving expressed TCRB sequences. Sequenced by immunoSEQ multiplex PCR; TCRdb stores in-frame clones only, minus some. The table shows fewer than 350,000 clones, with roughly a fifth occurring only once. Material for sequencing was naive CD4+ T cells from blood. The TCR sequence derives from a woman between 18 and 29 years old in good health. This chain connects TRBV7-9 to TRBJ1-2; 8 nucleotides agree with TRBD1. The CDR3 DNA reads as TGTGCCAGCAGCCCCCGGACAGGGCGAGGCTACACCTTC. Its translation: CASSPRTGRGYTF.